This T cell receptor beta chain emerged from a study of cytomegalovirus exposure and HLA in healthy donors. The V and J ends lost 5 bases and 6 bases, in that order; junction bases with no gene match: 8. The CDR3 has 14 amino acids. Germline V gene sequence: CDR1 SGHNT, CDR2 YENEEA. Measured with immunoSEQ multiplex PCR; TCRdb has only the in-frame clones, and not every one. This table has tens of thousands of clones, roughly 94% appearing once. Concerning this clone: As yet, its antigen is unknown.

Study observations and caveats: There were under 200 TCR beta chains listed as cytomegalovirus-associated. First-cohort TCR clusters tended to co-occur in the 130 or so validation repertoires, a later analysis found. Across donors, most TCRs were seen rarely, yet some public ones were widespread. Reported performance of the classifier showed diagnosis of cytomegalovirus status with high specificity and sensitivity.

Sequencing input: PBMCs. The sequence came from a woman aged 18-35 years in good health and CMV-seropositive. V is TRBV11-3 and J is TRBJ1-1; 8 nucleotides agree with TRBD1. The DNA for the CDR3 is TGTGCCAGCAGCCCCCGACAGGGGCGTGCTGAAGCTTTCTTT. Its translation: CASSPRQGRAEAFF.